The 24 T cell receptor beta chains presented below share a single source sample, sequenced in a study of shared clonotypes between healthy human individuals (dated by TCRdb to the early 2020s). Library preparation was by the immunoSEQ multiplex PCR assay. TCRdb holds this immuneACCESS table with in-frame rearrangements only. Some clones are missing; in checked studies, unresolved V genes explain under half, and the rest has no known cause. Here the sample has over 1.4 million clones; around 95% occur a single time. Roughly 1.2% of the sample goes to the ten largest clones. The sequencing sample was made of naive CD4+ T cells sorted from blood. In light of the paper, this sample's cell subset or site label describes: CD45RA+ positively selected. The source is a man younger than 40 in good health.

V gene TRBV29-1 combines with J gene TRBJ1-2, with D possibly matching TRBD1 (6 bases). The CDR3 consists of 13 residues. The germline V gene encodes CDR1 SQVTM and CDR2 ANQGSEA. Trimming shortened V by 0 bases and J by 4 bases, and 9 bases separated the two germline ends. The CDR3 protein is CSVEDRGIYGYTF. The CDR3 DNA reads TGCAGCGTTGAAGACAGGGGTATCTATGGCTACACCTTC.

A word on this clone: The sample carries other DNA sequences with the same CDR3. This chain joins TRBV19 and TRBJ1-2; D call uncertain. The CDR3 covers 13 residues. The germline V and J ends were trimmed by 4 bases and 3 bases, with 9 bases remaining between them. Germline CDR1 reads LNHDA; CDR2 reads SQIVND (reference sequence). CDR3 DNA sequence: TGTGCCAGTAGTAGAGGCGGGGACTATGGCTACACCTTC. Translating it yields CASSRGGDYGYTF. The complete variable domain, with remaining parts taken from reference TRBV19 and TRBJ1-2, reads DGGITQSPKYLFRKEGQNVTLSCEQNLNHDAMYWYRQDPGQGLRLIYYSQIVNDFQKGDIAEGYSVSREKKESFPLTVTSAQKNPTAFYLCASSRGGDYGYTFGSGTRLTVV.

The chain carries TRBV29-1 and TRBJ1-1; D is unresolved. The V gene lost 7 bases and the J gene lost 5 bases, with 11 bases spanning the gap. The germline V gene has CDR1 SQVTM and CDR2 ANQGSEA. This CDR3 region has 11 residues. CDR3 protein: CSGASRTEAFF. The CDR3 DNA is TGCAGCGGGGCATCCAGGACTGAAGCTTTCTTT.

V usage is TRBV2 and J usage is TRBJ2-2; D is possibly TRBD1 (6 bases). The CDR3 length is 14 residues. V shed 6 bases and J shed 4 bases, with 12 bases lying between them. Germline CDR1 and CDR2: SNHLY and FYNNEI. CDR3 region: CASSYGQSTGELFF. CDR3 coding DNA: TGTGCCAGCAGCTATGGACAGTCCACCGGGGAGCTGTTTTTT.

V is TRBV14 and J is TRBJ2-1, with D hard to call. CDR3 length: 14 amino acids. With 0 bases removed from V and 6 bases from J, the gap between germline ends came to 9 bases. CDR1 and CDR2 (germline): SGHDN, FVKESK. CDR3 protein: CASSQDFGLNEQFF. The CDR3 bases are TGTGCCAGCAGCCAAGATTTCGGGCTCAATGAGCAGTTCTTC.

The rearrangement uses TRBV5-1 and TRBJ1-3; no definite D call. This CDR3 has 15 amino acids. Trimming took off 0 bases at V and 0 bases at J, with 7 bases between the two ends. Germline CDR1 SGHRS, CDR2 YFSETQ. The CDR3 region has the DNA TGCGCCAGCAGCTTGGTCGGGATCTCTGGAAACACCATATATTTT. This gives the protein CASSLVGISGNTIYF.

The rearrangement uses TRBV1 and TRBJ2-7; the table names TRBD2, a call not compared with the DNA. TRBV1 is given as a pseudogene. This CDR3 contains 15 residues. The CDR3 protein is CTSSRAGPQAYEQYF. CDR3 nucleotides: TGCACCAGCAGCCGAGCGGGACCGCAAGCCTACGAGCAGTACTTC.

The chain has TRBV6-1 and TRBJ2-7, with D maybe TRBD2 (6 bases). V shed 3 bases and J shed 4 bases, with 13 bases lying between them. Germline CDR1 is MNHNS and CDR2 is SASEGT. The CDR3 runs 14 residues. CDR3 DNA: TGTGCCAGCAGTGAGGGGAGGAAGGGTTACGAGCAGTACTTC. This sequence encodes CASSEGRKGYEQYF.

V usage is TRBV6-5 and J usage is TRBJ2-3; D is ambiguous. Trimming removed 5 bases from V and 0 bases from J, with 12 bases in between. The V gene's germline CDR1 is MNHEY and CDR2 SVGAGI. The CDR3 totals 15 residues. The CDR3: CASSARRTSTDTQYF. CDR3 nucleotides: TGTGCCAGCAGTGCGCGCCGGACGAGCACAGATACGCAGTATTTT.

The genes are TRBV30 and TRBJ1-5; TRBD1 matches 7 bases. The CDR3 has 15 amino acids. Trimming took 5 bases from V and 8 from J; bases not matched to a gene: 15. Germline V CDR1 and CDR2: GTSNPN, SVGIG (reference sequence). The chain's CDR3 is CAWLLDRPVLEPQHF. CDR3 bases: TGTGCCTGGCTCTTGGACAGGCCCGTTCTTGAGCCCCAGCATTTT.

V and J are TRBV9 and TRBJ2-7, with D possibly matching TRBD2 (5 bases). The V and J ends lost 0 bases and 7 bases respectively, with 11 bases between them. The CDR3 is 13 amino acids. Germline V gene data show CDR1 as SGDLS and CDR2 as YYNGEE. CDR3 sequence reads: CASSVGPPGEQYF. The DNA of the CDR3 is TGTGCCAGCAGCGTAGGACCCCCGGGGGAGCAGTACTTC.

The rearrangement links TRBV30 to TRBJ1-2; 8 bases are a match to TRBD1. V dropped 7 bases and J dropped 8; count of bases not matched to a gene: 9. CDR3 length equals 12 residues. Germline loops: CDR1 GTSNPN, CDR2 SVGIG (reference sequence). The CDR3 sequence is CAYLDRARGYTF. The CDR3, as DNA: TGTGCCTATCTGGACAGGGCACGAGGCTACACCTTC. The full variable domain, rest sourced from reference TRBV30 and TRBJ1-2, is SQTIHQWPATLVQPVGSPLSLECTVEGTSNPNLYWYRQAAGRGLQLLFYSVGIGQISSEVPQNLSASRPQDRQFILSSKKLLLSDSGFYLCAYLDRARGYTFGSGTRLTVV.

The rearrangement uses TRBV5-6 and TRBJ2-3; D remains unclear. V was shortened by 4 bases and J by 0 bases, with 9 bases between the two germline ends. This CDR3 has 14 amino acids. CDR1 SGHDT and CDR2 YYEEEE come from the germline V gene. CDR3 loop: CASSPPVSTDTQYF. CDR3 DNA: TGTGCCAGCAGCCCCCCGGTTAGCACAGATACGCAGTATTTT.

The chain uses TRBV7-9 and TRBJ2-3, with D perhaps matching TRBD2 (7 bases). Germline CDR1 and CDR2: SEHNR and FQNEAQ (reference sequence). The CDR3 extends over 15 amino acids. The V gene lost 5 bases and the J gene lost 4 bases, with 16 bases spanning the gap. The CDR3 DNA sequence: TGTGCCAGCAGCCCCTGGGGGGGGGCCGCAGATACGCAGTATTTT. It is translated as CASSPWGGAADTQYF.

V gene TRBV6-6 combines with J gene TRBJ2-2; TRBD2 is a possible D gene (5 bases). This CDR3 is built from 13 residues. The V and J ends lost 6 bases and 4 bases respectively, with 9 bases between them. CDR1 MNHNY and CDR2 SVGAGI come from the germline V gene (reference sequence). CDR3: CASSRDPTGELFF. DNA for the CDR3: TGTGCCAGCAGCCGGGATCCCACCGGGGAGCTGTTTTTT.

As to this clone: The same CDR3 can be traced to other DNA sequences in this sample. The gene calls are TRBV5-1 and TRBJ2-1, with D uncertain. The CDR3 sequence is 12 residues long. Trimming removed 4 bases from V and 8 bases from J, with 10 bases in between. Germline CDR1 is SGHRS and CDR2 is YFSETQ. The CDR3 sequence: CASSLDRDEQFF. The CDR3 DNA is TGCGCCAGCAGCCTAGATAGGGATGAGCAGTTCTTC.

The V call is TRBV18, the J call TRBJ2-6; 8 nucleotides line up with TRBD2. Germline CDR1 and CDR2: KGHSH and LQKENI. V trimming: 3 bases; J trimming: 2 bases; junction bases outside the gene matches: 3. The CDR3 consists of 16 residues. This CDR3 is CASSPPGGAGANVLTF. DNA of the CDR3: TGTGCCAGCTCACCCCCGGGGGGGGCTGGGGCCAACGTCCTGACTTTC.

This chain connects TRBV28 to TRBJ1-1; D is unresolved. The CDR3 spans 15 residues. The germline CDR1 and CDR2 sequences are MDHEN and SYDVKM. Trimming cost V 5 bases and J 6 bases, with 19 bases left between them. The CDR3 DNA reads as TGTGCCAGCAGTCCCCTCCTTATTCAGTACGCTGAAGCTTTCTTT. This translates into CASSPLLIQYAEAFF.

The rearrangement joins TRBV11-2 to TRBJ2-2; D call uncertain. Germline V CDR1 and CDR2: SGHAT, FQNNGV. The ends were cut back, 0 bases at V and 6 bases at J, with 8 bases in the middle. The CDR3 extends over 14 amino acids. DNA of the CDR3: TGTGCCAGCAGCTTAGATAAGGTGCCCGGGGAGCTGTTTTTT. It codes for CASSLDKVPGELFF.

About this clone: The sample holds other DNA sequences that translate to the same CDR3. This sequence joins TRBV18 and TRBJ2-3, with D tentatively TRBD1 or TRBD2 (5 bases each). The CDR3 is made up of 14 amino acids. Deletions cut 6 bases from V and 3 bases from J, with 13 bases between. Germline loops: CDR1 KGHSH, CDR2 LQKENI. The CDR3, as DNA: TGTGCCAGCTCCCCGGGGCAGAGAACAGATACGCAGTATTTT. Protein sequence: CASSPGQRTDTQYF.

The chain uses TRBV10-3 and TRBJ2-4; 7 nucleotides align to TRBD1. The CDR3 consists of 16 residues. J lost 6 bases, V lost 0 bases, and 8 bases had no gene match. CDR1 and CDR2 from the germline V gene are ENHRY and SYGVKD. CDR3 bases: TGTGCCATCAGTGAGTCGAAGGGGGCTGGGGGAAACATTCAGTACTTC. It encodes CAISESKGAGGNIQYF.

The chain uses TRBV9 and TRBJ1-4; D is perhaps TRBD1 (5 bases). The germline V gene encodes CDR1 SGDLS and CDR2 YYNGEE. This CDR3 is built from 15 residues. V shed 0 bases and J shed 8 bases, with 14 bases lying between them. The CDR3 here is CASSVDEGHAEKLFF. Here the CDR3 DNA reads TGTGCCAGCAGCGTAGATGAGGGGCATGCGGAAAAACTGTTTTTT.

This chain connects TRBV27 to TRBJ2-7, with 7 bases identical to TRBD1. J was trimmed by 5 bases and V by 3 bases; bases with no gene match: 13. Looked up from germline, CDR1 is MNHEY and CDR2 is SMNVEV (reference sequence). This CDR3 comprises 16 residues. The CDR3 loop is CASSFVATGVPHEQYF. The CDR3, as DNA: TGTGCCAGCAGTTTCGTCGCAACAGGGGTTCCCCACGAGCAGTACTTC.

In its sample, this clone was seen once. Additional DNA sequences in this sample encode the identical CDR3. The chain is built from TRBV9 and TRBJ1-3, with no clear D. V gave up 2 bases and J gave up 3 bases, with 6 bases separating them. The CDR3 totals 13 residues. The V gene's germline CDR1 is SGDLS and CDR2 YYNGEE. The CDR3 sequence is CASSVASGNTIYF. Written as DNA, the CDR3 is TGTGCCAGCAGCGTTGCCAGTGGAAACACCATATATTTT.